What follows are 10 T cell receptor beta chains derived from one specimen sequenced in a study of T-cell memory formation after mild COVID-19 (dated by TCRdb to the early 2020s). Libraries were prepared through 5' RACE. The data were produced on an Illumina NovaSeq 6000. The public reads were run again by TCRdb, first through fastp at Q25 and then through MiXCR, and only productive beta chains were kept. Each entry merges the rows of one CDR3 protein and shows their most common DNA and genes. In all, the sample holds some 600,000 distinct CDR3 sequences, and roughly 17% of those were seen once. Jointly, the top ten make up roughly 8% of the sample. The sample taken for sequencing was PBMCs or a T cell subset sorted from them (not recorded which). The receptors stem from an adult woman who had mild COVID-19 (a few samples of this study predate the infection). The sample titles of this study are shuffled in the database, so cell type and time point are left out; the donor was told from shared clones.

The chain has TRBV7-9 and TRBJ2-1; no clear D gene. Germline CDR1 SEHNR, CDR2 FQNEAQ (reference sequence). The CDR3 loop spans 13 amino acids. V was trimmed by 1 base and J by 8 bases, leaving 9 bases between them. Here the CDR3 reads CASSLVSGYEQFF. In DNA, the CDR3 is TGTGCCAGCAGCTTAGTCTCCGGCTATGAGCAGTTCTTC.

This clonotype was observed a handful of times. The V and J genes are TRBV20-1 and TRBJ2-3, with D hard to call. V gave up 2 bases and J gave up 1 base, with 16 bases separating them. The CDR3 length is 16 residues. The V gene's germline CDR1 is DFQATT and CDR2 SNEGSKA (reference sequence). The DNA of the CDR3 is TGCAGTGCTAGACTCCGACTGGCCCGGCGCACAGATACGCAGTATTTT. It encodes CSARLRLARRTDTQYF.

The rearrangement links TRBV7-6 to TRBJ1-5; TRBD1 is a possible D gene (5 bases). The CDR3 runs 17 residues. Trimming pared 1 base from V and 6 bases from J, leaving 19 bases between. Germline V lookup: CDR1 SGHVS, CDR2 FNYEAQ. The CDR3 DNA reads as TGTGCCAGCAGCTTAGGATCTTCGGGCGGGAGGGGTCAGCCCCAGCATTTT. This sequence encodes CASSLGSSGGRGQPQHF.

Points on this clonotype: A much larger clone sits a single nucleotide away, making a read error possible. V usage is TRBV5-4 and J usage is TRBJ2-7; 8 bases line up with TRBD2. The CDR3 consists of 16 residues. V lost 4 bases, J lost 7 bases, and 16 bases stayed unmatched. Per germline, CDR1 SGHNT and CDR2 YYREEE (reference sequence). CDR3 DNA: TGTGCCAGCAGCCCAGCGACTAGCGTGGGGTCTAGTGAGCAGTACTTC. It is translated as CASSPATSVGSSEQYF.

This chain joins TRBV7-9 and TRBJ1-4, with D possibly matching TRBD1 (6 bases). V was trimmed by 5 bases and J by 10 bases, leaving 14 bases between them. The CDR3 extends over 13 amino acids. Germline V gene sequence: CDR1 SEHNR, CDR2 FQNEAQ (reference sequence). CDR3 coding DNA: TGTGCCAGCAGCGCCAGGGGAGGAGGAAAACTGTTTTTT. It specifies CASSARGGGKLFF.

This clonotype occurred a few times. The genes are TRBV2 and TRBJ2-1; 7 bases line up with TRBD2. Looked up from germline, CDR1 is SNHLY and CDR2 is FYNNEI. The CDR3 spans 17 residues. Trimming took 6 bases from V and 4 from J; bases not matched to a gene: 15. The CDR3 is CASRGRDPKGTYNEQFF. The DNA of the CDR3 is TGTGCCAGCAGGGGGAGGGACCCGAAGGGAACTTACAATGAGCAGTTCTTC.

This clonotype was detected only a few times. The chain recombines TRBV7-8 with TRBJ2-2; D ambiguous. V lost 3 bases and J lost 4, with 9 bases in between. Germline-derived CDR1 and CDR2 are SGHVS and FQNEAQ. The CDR3 runs to 14 residues. CDR3 region: CASSFRAGTGELFF. CDR3 sequence (DNA): TGTGCCAGCAGCTTCCGGGCTGGCACCGGGGAGCTGTTTTTT.

The V gene is TRBV9, the J gene TRBJ1-1; perhaps TRBD1 as D (5 bases). The CDR3 contains 14 residues. The germline V gene encodes CDR1 SGDLS and CDR2 YYNGEE. V dropped 2 bases and J dropped 0 bases, with 8 bases sitting between them. CDR3 DNA sequence: TGTGCCAGCAGCGTTCAGGGAATGAACACTGAAGCTTTCTTT. Its protein product is CASSVQGMNTEAFF.

This chain uses TRBV7-9 with TRBJ1-2, with 7 bases matching TRBD1. The CDR3 is 15 amino acids. The germline V gene has CDR1 SEHNR and CDR2 FQNEAQ (reference sequence). The V segment lost 5 bases and the J segment 8 bases; nucleotides outside the gene matches: 14. The CDR3 nucleotides are TGTGCCAGCAGCAAACCGGGGACAGTATATGTGGGCTACACCTTC. Its protein is CASSKPGTVYVGYTF.

The chain carries TRBV5-1 and TRBJ2-7; D may be TRBD1 or TRBD2 (5 bases each). The CDR3 covers 13 residues. Germline values: CDR1 SGHRS, CDR2 YFSETQ. V lost 0 bases and J 6 bases, leaving 10 bases between the germline ends. The CDR3 sequence is CASSLAGASEQYF. CDR3 bases: TGCGCCAGCAGCTTGGCCGGGGCCTCCGAGCAGTACTTC.